This record covers a single T cell receptor beta chain. This record belongs to a study of cytomegalovirus exposure and HLA in healthy donors. PCR involved 60 Vbeta and 13 Jbeta primers. Measured with immunoSEQ multiplex PCR; TCRdb has only the in-frame clones, and not every one. The table gives about 160,000 clones; the top ten clones make up 1% to 1.5% of it. V was shortened by 6 bases and J by 7 bases, with 13 bases between the two germline ends. In germline, CDR1 is SQVTM, CDR2 ANQGSEA. The CDR3 is made up of 12 amino acids. This chain connects TRBV29-1 to TRBJ2-1; D ambiguous. The receptor's source is a woman aged 60-70 years in good health and CMV-seronegative. The sequencing sample was made of PBMCs. The DNA of the CDR3 is TGCAGCGTCCAACCGAGTAAAAATGAGCAGTTCTTC. Residues: CSVQPSKNEQFF.